This T cell receptor beta chain was recovered during a study of shared clonotypes between healthy human individuals. The length of the CDR3 is 15 residues. V gave up 6 bases and J gave up 3 bases, with 17 bases separating them. Germline V CDR1 and CDR2: SGDLS, YYNGEE. Positive CCR7 selection of CD45RO-negative cells yielded the naive CD8 cells, and terminally differentiated effector memory CD45RA+ cells were excluded. Generated by immunoSEQ multiplex PCR, the TCRdb table keeps only in-frame clones and is missing some. The data show approximately 2,200,000 clones, roughly 91% seen once. The clonotype comes from a man younger than 35 in good health. Some clones in this sample may be carry-over from other donors' samples. Sequenced: naive CD8+ T cells from PBMCs. J is TRBJ2-3 and V is TRBV9, with D possibly being TRBD2 (6 bases). CDR3 bases: TGTGCCAGCACCCATAGAGATAGCGGAACAGATACGCAGTATTTT. It is translated as CASTHRDSGTDTQYF.